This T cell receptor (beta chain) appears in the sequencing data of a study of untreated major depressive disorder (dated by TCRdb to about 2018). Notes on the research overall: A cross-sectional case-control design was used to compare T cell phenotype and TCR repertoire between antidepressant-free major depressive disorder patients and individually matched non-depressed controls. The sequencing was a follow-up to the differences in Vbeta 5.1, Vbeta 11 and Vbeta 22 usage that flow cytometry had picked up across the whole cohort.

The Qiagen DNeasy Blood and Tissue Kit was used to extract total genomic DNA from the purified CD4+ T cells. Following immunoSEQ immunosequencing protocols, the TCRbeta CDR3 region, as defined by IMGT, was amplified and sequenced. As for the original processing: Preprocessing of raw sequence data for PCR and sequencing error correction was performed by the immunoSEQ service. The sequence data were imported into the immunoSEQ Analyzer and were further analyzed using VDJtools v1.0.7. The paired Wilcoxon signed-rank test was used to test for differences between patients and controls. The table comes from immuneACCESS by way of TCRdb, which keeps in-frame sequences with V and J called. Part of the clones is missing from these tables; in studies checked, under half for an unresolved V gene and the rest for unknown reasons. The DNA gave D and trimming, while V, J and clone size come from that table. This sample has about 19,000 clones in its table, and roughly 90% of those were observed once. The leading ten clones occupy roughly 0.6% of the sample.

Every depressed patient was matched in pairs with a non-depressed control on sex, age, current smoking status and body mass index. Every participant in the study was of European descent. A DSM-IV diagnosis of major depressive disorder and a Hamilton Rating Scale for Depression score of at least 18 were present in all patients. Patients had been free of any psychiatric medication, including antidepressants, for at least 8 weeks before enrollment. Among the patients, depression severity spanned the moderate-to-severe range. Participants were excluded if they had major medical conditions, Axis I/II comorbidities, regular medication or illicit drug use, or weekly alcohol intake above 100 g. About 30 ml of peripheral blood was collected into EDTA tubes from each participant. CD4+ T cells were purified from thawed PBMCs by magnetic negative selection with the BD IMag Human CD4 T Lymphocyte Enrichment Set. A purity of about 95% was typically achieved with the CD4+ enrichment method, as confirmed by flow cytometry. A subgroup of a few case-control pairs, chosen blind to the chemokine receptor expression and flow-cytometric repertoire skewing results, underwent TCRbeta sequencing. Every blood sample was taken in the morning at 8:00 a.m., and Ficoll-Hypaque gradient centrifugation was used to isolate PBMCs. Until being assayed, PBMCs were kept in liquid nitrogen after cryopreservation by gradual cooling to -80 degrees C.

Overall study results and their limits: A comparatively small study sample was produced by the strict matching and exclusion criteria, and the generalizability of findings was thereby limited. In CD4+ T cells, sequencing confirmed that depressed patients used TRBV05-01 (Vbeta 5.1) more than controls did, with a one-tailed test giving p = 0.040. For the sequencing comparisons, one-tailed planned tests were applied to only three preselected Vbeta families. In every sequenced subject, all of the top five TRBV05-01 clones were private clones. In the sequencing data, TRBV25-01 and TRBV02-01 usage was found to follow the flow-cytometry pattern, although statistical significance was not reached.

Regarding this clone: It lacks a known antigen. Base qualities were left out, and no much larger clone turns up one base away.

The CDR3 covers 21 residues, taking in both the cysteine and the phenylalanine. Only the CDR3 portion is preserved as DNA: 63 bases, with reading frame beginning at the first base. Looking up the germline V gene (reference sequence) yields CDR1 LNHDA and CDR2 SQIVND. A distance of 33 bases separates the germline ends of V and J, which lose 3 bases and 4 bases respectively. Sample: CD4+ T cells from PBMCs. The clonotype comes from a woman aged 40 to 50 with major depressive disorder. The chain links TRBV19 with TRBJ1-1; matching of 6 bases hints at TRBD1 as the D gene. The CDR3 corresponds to CASSIGRSGTSRLRRPTEAFF. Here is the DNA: TGTGCCAGTAGTATTGGGCGGTCCGGGACAAGCCGACTAAGGAGGCCCACTGAAGCTTTCTTT.